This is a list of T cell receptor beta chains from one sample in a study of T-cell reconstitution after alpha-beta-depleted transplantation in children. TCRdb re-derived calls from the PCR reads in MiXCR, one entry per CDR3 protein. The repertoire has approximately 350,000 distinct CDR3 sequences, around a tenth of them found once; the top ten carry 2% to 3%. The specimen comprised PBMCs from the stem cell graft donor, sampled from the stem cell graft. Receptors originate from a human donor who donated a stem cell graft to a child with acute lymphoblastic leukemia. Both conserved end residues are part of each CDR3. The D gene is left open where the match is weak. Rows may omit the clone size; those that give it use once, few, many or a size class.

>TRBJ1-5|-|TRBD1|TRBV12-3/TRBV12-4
TGTGCCAGCAGTGCAGCCGACAGGGTGAATCAGCCCCAGCATTTT
CASSAADRVNQPQHF
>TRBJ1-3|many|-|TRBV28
TGTGCCAGCAGCCTACCGGGGAGCACCATATATTTT
CASSLPGSTIYF
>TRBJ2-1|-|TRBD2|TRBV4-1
TGCGCCAGCAGCCAAGTCGGACTAGCGCTAGACAATGAGCAGTTCTTC
CASSQVGLALDNEQFF
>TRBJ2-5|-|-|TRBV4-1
TGCGCCAGCAGCCAAGGACCCTCAGGGTTTACAGAGACCCAGTACTTC
CASSQGPSGFTETQYF
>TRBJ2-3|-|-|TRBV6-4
TGTGCCAGCAGTGACTCGAGGGGGGCCACAGATACGCAGTATTTT
CASSDSRGATDTQYF
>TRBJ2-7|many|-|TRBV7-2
TGTGCCAGCAGCTTAGCGCCTGGGGTTGGCGAGCAGTACTTC
CASSLAPGVGEQYF
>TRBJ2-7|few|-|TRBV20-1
TGCAGTGCAGACCCACTAGAGGTAGGGGAGCAGTACTTC
CSADPLEVGEQYF
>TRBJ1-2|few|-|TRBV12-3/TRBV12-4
TGTGCCAGCAGTACCACAGGGCAGAACTATGGCTACACCTTC
CASSTTGQNYGYTF
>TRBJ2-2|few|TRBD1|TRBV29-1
TGCAGCGTTGAAGGTGGGACAGGCACCGGGGAGCTGTTTTTT
CSVEGGTGTGELFF
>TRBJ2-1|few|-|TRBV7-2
TGTGCCAGCAGCTTACGAGCGATCTCCTACAATGAGCAGTTCTTC
CASSLRAISYNEQFF
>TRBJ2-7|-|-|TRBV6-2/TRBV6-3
TGTGCCACACGACTGACCTACGAGCAGTACTTC
CATRLTYEQYF
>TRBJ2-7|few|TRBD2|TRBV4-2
TGTGCCAGCAGCCTAATAGCGGGAGGGCCCAACGAGCAGTACTTC
CASSLIAGGPNEQYF
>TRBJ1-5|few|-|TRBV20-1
TGCAGTGCTAGTTTGGCTGGCAGCAATCAGCCCCAGCATTTT
CSASLAGSNQPQHF
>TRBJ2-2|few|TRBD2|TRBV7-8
TGTGCCAGCAGCTTAGGTCTCGGGACTATCTATACCGGGGAGCTGTTTTTT
CASSLGLGTIYTGELFF
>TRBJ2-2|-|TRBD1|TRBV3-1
TGTGCCAGCAGCCAACAGACAGGGACGGGGGAGCTGTTTTTT
CASSQQTGTGELFF
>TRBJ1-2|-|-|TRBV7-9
TGTGCCAGCAGCTTAGAGGGTTGGTTATCTAACTATGGCTACACCTTC
CASSLEGWLSNYGYTF
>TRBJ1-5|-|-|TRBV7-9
TGTGCCAGCAGCTTAGGGGCCAGGGGTCTATTCGAGCCCCAGCATTTT
CASSLGARGLFEPQHF
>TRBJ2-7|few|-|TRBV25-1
TGTGCCAGCAGTGAATTTGTATTGGACGAGCAGTACTTC
CASSEFVLDEQYF
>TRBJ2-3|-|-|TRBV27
TGTGCCAGCAATTGGGCAGGGGGCACAGATACGCAGTATTTT
CASNWAGGTDTQYF
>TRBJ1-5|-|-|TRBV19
TGTGCCTCCGACGGGGGGTTCCGAAGCAATCAGCCCCAGCATTTT
CASDGGFRSNQPQHF
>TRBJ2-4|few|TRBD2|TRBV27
TGTGCCAGCAGTTTCCTCGGGACTAGCGGGAGAATTAACATTCAGTACTTC
CASSFLGTSGRINIQYF
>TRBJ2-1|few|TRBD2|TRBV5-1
TGCGCCAGCAGCTTAACGCTTCCCGGGACTAGCGGCTACAATGAGCAGTTCTTC
CASSLTLPGTSGYNEQFF
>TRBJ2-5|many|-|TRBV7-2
TGTGCCAGCAGCTTAGAAAGGCAAGAGACCCAGTACTTC
CASSLERQETQYF
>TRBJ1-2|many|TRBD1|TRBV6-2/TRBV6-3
TGTGCCAGCAATCCCGAGGGACAGCTCAACTATGGCTACACCTTC
CASNPEGQLNYGYTF
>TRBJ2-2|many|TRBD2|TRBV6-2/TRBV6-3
TGTGCCAGCAGCCGTGAAGGACTAGCGAAAGGCGGGGAGCTGTTTTTT
CASSREGLAKGGELFF
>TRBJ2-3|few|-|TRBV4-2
TGTGCCAGCAGCCAAGATCCTCGGGGCACAGATACGCAGTATTTT
CASSQDPRGTDTQYF
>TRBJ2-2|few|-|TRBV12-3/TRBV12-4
TGTGCCAGCATCGATAGTTACACCGGGGAGCTGTTTTTT
CASIDSYTGELFF
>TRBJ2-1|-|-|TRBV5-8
TGTGCCAGCAGCATGGGACACTACAATGAGCAGTTCTTC
CASSMGHYNEQFF
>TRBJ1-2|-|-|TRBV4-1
TGCGCCAGCAGCCATGTTTCATATACCCCTGATGGCTACACCTTC
CASSHVSYTPDGYTF
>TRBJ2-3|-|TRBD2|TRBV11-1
TGTGCCAGCAGCTTTGGACGGGGACTAGCGGGAGAAAGGGGAGATACGCAGTATTTT
CASSFGRGLAGERGDTQYF
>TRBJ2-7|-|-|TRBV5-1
TGCGCCAGCAGCTTGAGTCACGGCTCCTACGAGCAGTACTTC
CASSLSHGSYEQYF
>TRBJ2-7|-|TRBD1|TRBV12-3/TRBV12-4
TGTGCCAGCAGGGGACAGGATTCTTACGAGCAGTACTTC
CASRGQDSYEQYF
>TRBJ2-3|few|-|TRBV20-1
TGCAGTGCTAGAGATGGGGAGGGGGTCTTCACAGATACGCAGTATTTT
CSARDGEGVFTDTQYF
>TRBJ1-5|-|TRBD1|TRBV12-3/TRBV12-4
TGTGCCAGCAGCAACACAGGGGGAGGCAATCAGCCCCAGCATTTT
CASSNTGGGNQPQHF
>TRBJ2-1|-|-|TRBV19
TGTGCCAGTAGTATTAGCCCGAGCTCCTACAATGAGCAGTTCTTC
CASSISPSSYNEQFF
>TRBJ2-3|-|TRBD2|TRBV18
TGTGCCAGCTCCCTTTTAGCGGGAGAATCAGATACGCAGTATTTT
CASSLLAGESDTQYF
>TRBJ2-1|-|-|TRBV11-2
TGTGCCAGCAGCCTGAGTAGTCGCCCCTCCCACAATGAGCAGTTCTTC
CASSLSSRPSHNEQFF
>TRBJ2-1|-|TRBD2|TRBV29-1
TGCAGCGTTGAGGGACTAGCGCCGCATGAGCAGTTCTTC
CSVEGLAPHEQFF
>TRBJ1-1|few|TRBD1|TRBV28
TGTGCCAGCAGCGGGACAGGGGACGCGGAAGCTTTCTTT
CASSGTGDAEAFF